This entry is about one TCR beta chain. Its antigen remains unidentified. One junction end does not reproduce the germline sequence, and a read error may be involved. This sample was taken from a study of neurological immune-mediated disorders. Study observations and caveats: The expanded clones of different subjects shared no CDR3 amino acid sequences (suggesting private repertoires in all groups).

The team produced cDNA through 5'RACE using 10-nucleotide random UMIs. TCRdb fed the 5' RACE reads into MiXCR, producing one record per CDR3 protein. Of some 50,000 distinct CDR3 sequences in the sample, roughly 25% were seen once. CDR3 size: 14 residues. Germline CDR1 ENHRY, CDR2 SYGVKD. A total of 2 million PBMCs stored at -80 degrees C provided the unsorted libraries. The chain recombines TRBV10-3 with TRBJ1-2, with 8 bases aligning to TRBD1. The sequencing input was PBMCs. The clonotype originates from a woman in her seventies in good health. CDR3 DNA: TGTGTCATCAGCCGGACAGGGCAGAACTATGGGTACACCTTC. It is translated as CVISRTGQNYGYTF.